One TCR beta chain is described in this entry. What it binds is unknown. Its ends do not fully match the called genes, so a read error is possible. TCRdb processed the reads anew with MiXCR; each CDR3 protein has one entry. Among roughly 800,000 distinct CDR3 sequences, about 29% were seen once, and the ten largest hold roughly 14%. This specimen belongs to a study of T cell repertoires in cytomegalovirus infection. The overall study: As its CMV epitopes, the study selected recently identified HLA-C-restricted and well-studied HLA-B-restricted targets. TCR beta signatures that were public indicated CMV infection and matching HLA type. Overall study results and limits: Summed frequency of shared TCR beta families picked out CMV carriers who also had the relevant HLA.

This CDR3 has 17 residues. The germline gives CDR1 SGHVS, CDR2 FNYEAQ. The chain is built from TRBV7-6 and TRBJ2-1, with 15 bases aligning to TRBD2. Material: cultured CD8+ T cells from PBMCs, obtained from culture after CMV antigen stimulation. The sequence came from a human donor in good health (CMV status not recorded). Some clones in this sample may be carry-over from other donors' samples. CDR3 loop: CASSLRTSGGEDNEQFF. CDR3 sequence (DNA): TGTGCTAGCAGCTTAAGGACTAGCGGGGGGGAGGACAATGAGCAGTTCTTC.